The next 11 T cell receptor beta chains were all read from a single sample in a study of synovial regulatory T cells in juvenile arthritis (dated by TCRdb to between 2015 and 2016). Receptors were amplified or captured by the immunoSEQ multiplex PCR assay. Held by TCRdb, this immuneACCESS table contains in-frame sequences only and omits some clones. Under half of the omission traces to an unresolved V gene where checked; the cause of the rest is unknown. This sample's table has entries for 6,100 or so clones. Of the sample, around 0.6% is held by the ten largest clones. Input material: Treg cells from blood. The cell subset or site label for this specimen denotes: remaining (HLA-DR-negative) circulating blood Treg cells. Receptors were obtained from a donor aged 2-30 years with juvenile idiopathic arthritis.

This rearrangement joins TRBV7-8 to TRBJ2-1. The CDR3 has 13 amino acids. No DNA appears here. The germline V gene encodes CDR1 SGHVS and CDR2 FQNEAQ. The CDR3 sequence: CASSLERRNEQFF.

The chain has TRBV9 and TRBJ2-1; the D call from TCRdb, TRBD1, cannot be confirmed without DNA. This CDR3 is built from 16 residues. No DNA accompanies this entry. Looked up from germline, CDR1 is SGDLS and CDR2 is YYNGEE. The CDR3: CASSAFGSGSYNEQFF.

V is TRBV5-6 and J is TRBJ2-3; the D gene TCRdb calls, TRBD2, cannot be checked with no DNA. The CDR3 is 13 amino acids. No DNA is given. CDR1 SGHDT and CDR2 YYEEEE come from the germline V gene. CDR3 in amino acids: CASTYPGTIGQYF.

This clone is labeled medium-sized (0.01 to 0.1%) based on frequency. This chain joins TRBV19 and TRBJ2-7; the D call of TRBD2 rests on TCRdb alone, since no DNA is present to check it. The germline V gene has CDR1 LNHDA and CDR2 SQIVND (reference sequence). This CDR3 has 13 residues. Only the protein is available. The CDR3 sequence: CASSGVGAYEQYF.

The chain uses TRBV5-1 and TRBJ1-3. The CDR3 has 14 amino acids. The record lacks a DNA sequence. Looked up from germline, CDR1 is SGHRS and CDR2 is YFSETQ. The CDR3: CASSPFGTGNTIYF. Drawing the rest from reference TRBV5-1 and TRBJ1-3, the complete variable domain is KAGVTQTPRYLIKTRGQQVTLSCSPISGHRSVSWYQQTPGQGLQFLFEYFSETQRNKGNFPGRFSGRQFSNSRSEMNVSTLELGDSALYLCASSPFGTGNTIYFGEGSWLTVV.

The chain has TRBV30 and TRBJ1-2; checking the TCRdb D call of TRBD1 is not possible without DNA. The CDR3 covers 10 residues. No DNA is listed. Per germline, CDR1 GTSNPN and CDR2 SVGIG (reference sequence). Here the CDR3 reads CAWKTGIYTF.

The V gene is TRBV28, the J gene TRBJ2-1. This CDR3 has 15 residues. Nucleotide data are not available. From germline, CDR1 is MDHEN and CDR2 SYDVKM. CDR3 region: CASSFSGSIYNEQFF.

The chain is built from TRBV19 and TRBJ1-5; TCRdb reports TRBD1, a call that lacks DNA to check it against. Germline V lookup: CDR1 LNHDA, CDR2 SQIVND (reference sequence). CDR3 size: 15 residues. Only the protein is on record. The CDR3 is CASSLGQGAMQPQHF.

Its frequency marks this clone as medium-sized (0.01 to 0.1%). The CDR3 spells CASTQGLLKIYGYTF. The chain has TRBV7-9 and TRBJ1-2. The germline V gene encodes CDR1 SEHNR and CDR2 FQNEAQ (reference sequence). The CDR3 length is 15 residues. DNA is not recorded here. Combining the CDR3 with reference TRBV7-9 and TRBJ1-2 gives the whole variable domain DTGVSQNPRHKITKRGQNVTFRCDPISEHNRLYWYRQTLGQGPEFLTYFQNEAQLEKSRLLSDRFSAERPKGSFSTLEIQRTEQGDSAMYLCASTQGLLKIYGYTFGSGTRLTVV.

This chain uses TRBV29-1 with TRBJ1-2. This CDR3 comprises 16 residues. A DNA sequence was not provided. CDR1 and CDR2 from the germline V gene are SQVTM and ANQGSEA. CDR3 sequence: CSVEFTTIEANYGYTF.

This sequence joins TRBV28 and TRBJ1-2. CDR3 length: 12 amino acids. DNA is not recorded here. Germline V gene sequence: CDR1 MDHEN, CDR2 SYDVKM. CDR3 residues: CASSFGRYGYTF.